One and the same sample provided the 19 T cell receptor beta chains below, sequenced in a study of radiation and T cells in renal cell carcinoma. Sample time point: baseline pretreatment blood. Sample treatment: 15 Gy SBRT to primary tumor, nephrectomy 4 weeks later. Assay used: immunoSEQ multiplex PCR; TCRdb lists only in-frame clones, some missing. Of some 150,000 clones listed, 88% are singletons. The material sequenced was blood, taken from a patient whose treatment included radiotherapy and nephrectomy. All receptors derive from a woman aged 45 to 65 with renal cell carcinoma.

The chain combines TRBV13 with TRBJ1-1; 7 positions agree with TRBD1. V shed 1 base and J 6 bases; nucleotides not matched to a gene: 2. CDR1 is PRHDT, CDR2 FYEKMQ, per germline (reference sequence). The length of the CDR3 is 13 residues. The CDR3: CASSLVGGSEAFF. Written as DNA, the CDR3 is TGTGCCAGCAGCTTAGTAGGGGGCTCTGAAGCTTTCTTT. Full variable domain (rest looked up from reference TRBV13 and TRBJ1-1): AAGVIQSPRHLIKEKRETATLKCYPIPRHDTVYWYQQGPGQDPQFLISFYEKMQSDKGSIPDRFSAQQFSDYHSELNMSSLELGDSALYFCASSLVGGSEAFFGQGTRLTVV.

The chain uses TRBV4-2 and TRBJ1-6; D ambiguous. This CDR3 is built from 16 residues. Germline loops: CDR1 LGHNA, CDR2 YNFKEQ. The V end lost 3 bases, the J end lost 4 bases, and 13 bases lay between the germline ends. CDR3 amino acids: CASSQAAGSYNSPLHF. DNA for the CDR3: TGTGCCAGCAGCCAGGCGGCAGGCTCATATAATTCACCCCTCCACTTT.

The rearrangement joins TRBV11-1 to TRBJ1-2; D remains ambiguous. This CDR3 has 13 amino acids. Trimming cost V 5 bases and J 8 bases, with 15 bases left between them. Germline V gene data show CDR1 as SGHAT and CDR2 as FQDESV (reference sequence). The CDR3 is CASSPTPRLGYTF. The CDR3 region has the DNA TGTGCCAGCAGCCCCACCCCCCGACTGGGCTACACCTTC. The whole variable domain, filled in from reference TRBV11-1 and TRBJ1-2, reads EAEVAQSPRYKITEKSQAVAFWCDPISGHATLYWYRQILGQGPELLVQFQDESVVDDSQLPKDRFSAERLKGVDSTLKIQPAELGDSAMYLCASSPTPRLGYTFGSGTRLTVV.

The J gene is TRBJ2-7, the V gene TRBV5-1; 11 nucleotides align to TRBD1. This CDR3 spans 17 amino acids. Germline V lookup: CDR1 SGHRS, CDR2 YFSETQ. V shed 0 bases and J 1 base; nucleotides not matched to a gene: 6. The CDR3 sequence: CASSLATGTGGSYEQYF. Here the CDR3 DNA reads TGCGCCAGCAGCTTGGCGACGGGGACAGGGGGATCCTACGAGCAGTACTTC.

CDR3 region: CASSLDATEAFF. The CDR3 coding sequence is TGTGCCAGCAGCTTAGATGCCACTGAAGCTTTCTTT. The V and J genes are TRBV7-9 and TRBJ1-1; the D is unclear. Per germline, CDR1 SEHNR and CDR2 FQNEAQ (reference sequence). The CDR3 length is 12 residues. V lost 1 base to trimming and J lost 4 bases, with 4 bases between them.

J is TRBJ2-1 and V is TRBV11-3, with D perhaps assigned TRBD1 or TRBD2 (5 bases each). The CDR3 runs 15 residues. The germline V gene has CDR1 SGHNT and CDR2 YENEEA. V gave up 1 base and J gave up 6 bases, with 13 bases separating them. The CDR3 protein is CASSLGGAGGNEQFF. The DNA for the CDR3 is TGTGCCAGCAGCTTAGGTGGGGCTGGGGGCAATGAGCAGTTCTTC.

V usage is TRBV10-1 and J usage is TRBJ2-3, with D possibly being TRBD2 (6 bases). The CDR3 length is 13 residues. The V end lost 5 bases, the J end lost 5 bases, and 11 bases lay between the germline ends. Germline values: CDR1 WNHNN, CDR2 SYGVQD (reference sequence). CDR3 residues: CASSRRGQDTQYF. The CDR3 DNA sequence: TGCGCCAGCAGTCGGCGGGGCCAAGATACGCAGTATTTT.

The V call is TRBV6-5, the J call TRBJ2-5; TRBD2 is a possible D gene (5 bases). The V and J ends lost 6 bases and 5 bases respectively, with 19 bases between them. This CDR3 has 15 residues. Per germline, CDR1 MNHEY and CDR2 SVGAGI. Written as DNA, the CDR3 is TGTGCCAGCAGACCTAGGTCCGGGCCGGGGGAGACCCAGTACTTC. The encoded protein is CASRPRSGPGETQYF.

This chain links TRBV7-9 with TRBJ2-5; D could derive from TRBD1 or TRBD2 (5 bases each). From germline, CDR1 is SEHNR and CDR2 FQNEAQ (reference sequence). This CDR3 is 14 amino acids long. The V gene lost 3 bases and the J gene lost 1 base, with 9 bases spanning the gap. This CDR3 is CASSLDGAQETQYF. Here the CDR3 DNA reads TGTGCCAGCAGCTTGGACGGGGCCCAAGAGACCCAGTACTTC.

The rearrangement uses TRBV6-5 and TRBJ1-6; no clear D gene. Deletions cut 6 bases from V and 13 bases from J, with 7 bases between. The CDR3 runs to 10 residues. Germline CDR1 reads MNHEY; CDR2 reads SVGAGI. The CDR3 loop is CASSQSPLHF. CDR3 in DNA: TGTGCCAGCAGCCAGTCGCCCCTCCACTTT.

This clone has at least ten counts. This chain joins TRBV19 and TRBJ2-1; D call uncertain. Germline lookup yields CDR1 LNHDA and CDR2 SQIVND (reference sequence). The CDR3 runs to 13 residues. V was clipped by 1 base and J by 9 bases, with 10 bases between them. CDR3 bases: TGTGCCAGTAGTATAGGGGTCGGCACTGAGCAGTTCTTC. Translation gives CASSIGVGTEQFF.

The V and J genes are TRBV14 and TRBJ1-1; tentative D call: TRBD1 (5 bases). CDR1 and CDR2 from the germline V gene are SGHDN and FVKESK. This CDR3 contains 15 residues. The V end was cut by 3 bases, the J end by 6 bases, with 17 bases between. CDR3 amino acids: CASSQLMVVGAEAFF. The CDR3 region has the DNA TGTGCCAGCAGCCAGCTTATGGTTGTGGGGGCTGAAGCTTTCTTT.

This clone was seen a few times. This chain joins TRBV19 and TRBJ1-5, with 7 bases matching TRBD1. Trimming at V came to 1 base and at J to 8 bases, leaving 8 bases not matched to a gene. Germline V gene lookup returns CDR1 LNHDA and CDR2 SQIVND (reference sequence). This CDR3 is 15 amino acids long. The CDR3 protein is CASSIGTGAFEPQHF. CDR3 coding DNA: TGTGCCAGTAGTATAGGGACAGGAGCTTTCGAGCCCCAGCATTTT. Filled out from reference TRBV19 and TRBJ1-5, the complete variable domain reads DGGITQSPKYLFRKEGQNVTLSCEQNLNHDAMYWYRQDPGQGLRLIYYSQIVNDFQKGDIAEGYSVSREKKESFPLTVTSAQKNPTAFYLCASSIGTGAFEPQHFGDGTRLSIL.

The rearrangement links TRBV5-6 to TRBJ1-1, with D tentatively TRBD1 (6 bases). V was shortened by 6 bases and J by 1 base, with 13 bases between the two germline ends. CDR1 and CDR2 from the germline V gene are SGHDT and YYEEEE. The CDR3 is made up of 14 amino acids. The CDR3 loop is CASKQGRRNTEAFF. CDR3 in DNA: TGTGCCAGCAAACAGGGACGGAGGAACACTGAAGCTTTCTTT.

This clone has only one observation. The gene calls are TRBV18 and TRBJ1-6, with D unresolved. Trimming left V 2 bases short and J 7 bases short, with 15 bases between. The germline V gene encodes CDR1 KGHSH and CDR2 LQKENI. CDR3 size: 16 residues. For the CDR3, the DNA is TGTGCCAGCTCACCAAGTTATCCCTTGGGGAATTCACCCCTCCACTTT. This gives the protein CASSPSYPLGNSPLHF.

The rearrangement uses TRBV5-1 and TRBJ2-3; a possible D gene is TRBD2 (5 bases). V was clipped by 1 base and J by 0 bases, with 9 bases between them. In germline, CDR1 is SGHRS, CDR2 YFSETQ. This CDR3 has 15 amino acids. The CDR3 is CASSLNGISTDTQYF. CDR3 bases: TGCGCCAGCAGCTTGAACGGGATAAGCACAGATACGCAGTATTTT.

The J gene is TRBJ2-5, the V gene TRBV18, with TRBD2 matching over 10 bases. The CDR3 length is 16 residues. Per germline, CDR1 KGHSH and CDR2 LQKENI. V shed 6 bases, J shed 2 bases, and the junction held 9 bases outside the gene matches. The CDR3 coding sequence is TGTGCCAGCTCCCCCGGGACTAGCGTACGGCAAGAGACCCAGTACTTC. This codes for CASSPGTSVRQETQYF.

The chain joins TRBV11-2 to TRBJ1-5; the D gene is possibly TRBD1 (6 bases). The CDR3 is 15 residues long. V was trimmed by 1 base and J by 2 bases, leaving 9 bases between them. The germline CDR1 and CDR2 sequences are SGHAT and FQNNGV. In DNA form, the CDR3 reads TGTGCCAGCAGCTTAGGAGCAGGGGGCAATCAGCCCCAGCATTTT. It translates to CASSLGAGGNQPQHF.

The CDR3 region is CASTTESTGSYEQYF. The CDR3 DNA is TGTGCCAGCACCACTGAGAGTACAGGTTCCTACGAGCAGTACTTC. The gene calls are TRBV5-4 and TRBJ2-7, with TRBD1 as a possible D gene (5 bases). The CDR3 is 15 residues long. V lost 6 bases and J lost 1, with 17 bases in between. Per germline, CDR1 SGHNT and CDR2 YYREEE (reference sequence).